These 22 T cell receptor beta chains originate from one sample sequenced in a study of blood T cell repertoires in COVID-19. Clones were sequenced by immunoSEQ multiplex PCR, and TCRdb holds only the in-frame ones, with some missing. This repertoire shows around 290,000 clones, 80% to 90% found once; its top ten account for approximately 4.2%. The sample consisted of peripheral blood. The receptors were sampled from a middle-aged man with acute or convalescent COVID-19.

The chain is built from TRBV15 and TRBJ1-3; TRBD1 aligns across 7 bases. With V trimmed by 1 base and J by 0 bases, 6 bases remained unmatched. CDR3 length: 17 amino acids. CDR1 and CDR2 (germline): LNHNV, YYDKDF (reference sequence). CDR3 in DNA: TGTGCCACCAGCAGAGGAGGGACAGCAGGCTCTGGAAACACCATATATTTT. Protein: CATSRGGTAGSGNTIYF. Full variable domain (remainder filled in from reference TRBV15 and TRBJ1-3): DAMVIQNPRYQVTQFGKPVTLSCSQTLNHNVMYWYQQKSSQAPKLLFHYYDKDFNNEADTPDNFQSRRPNTSFCFLDIRSPGLGDTAMYLCATSRGGTAGSGNTIYFGEGSWLTVV.

V usage is TRBV6-5 and J usage is TRBJ1-1, with TRBD1 as a possible D gene (6 bases). CDR1 is MNHEY and CDR2 is SVGAGI in the germline V gene. The CDR3 is made up of 13 amino acids. V shed 7 bases and J shed 0 bases, with 9 bases lying between them. The CDR3 loop is CASKQGLNTEAFF. DNA for the CDR3: TGTGCCAGCAAGCAGGGGTTGAACACTGAAGCTTTCTTT.

V gene TRBV19 combines with J gene TRBJ1-1, with TRBD1 matching over 7 bases. The CDR3 totals 15 residues. V lost 4 bases, J lost 6 bases, and 11 bases stayed unmatched. Germline CDR1 and CDR2: LNHDA and SQIVND (reference sequence). The DNA for the CDR3 is TGTGCCAGTAGTACCCACAGGGGTAGTGGCGCTGAAGCTTTCTTT. Translating it yields CASSTHRGSGAEAFF.

Regarding this clone: Within the sample, other DNA sequences also encode this same CDR3. The chain combines TRBV28 with TRBJ1-2; D possibly corresponds to TRBD1 (5 bases). This CDR3 spans 12 amino acids. V lost 6 bases, J lost 4 bases, and 9 bases lay in between. Germline CDR1 and CDR2: MDHEN and SYDVKM. The CDR3, as DNA: TGTGCCAGCAGGGGGCAGTTCTATGGCTACACCTTC. The encoded protein is CASRGQFYGYTF.

V gene TRBV6-2 or TRBV6-3 combines with J gene TRBJ1-5; possible D gene TRBD1, 6 bases. Trimming shortened V by 2 bases and J by 4 bases, and 15 bases separated the two germline ends. The CDR3 loop spans 16 amino acids. The germline gives CDR1 MNHEY, CDR2 SVGEGT. The chain's CDR3 is CASSYGGRGPNQPQHF. The DNA for the CDR3 is TGTGCCAGCAGTTACGGAGGCAGGGGCCCTAATCAGCCCCAGCATTTT.

This rearrangement joins TRBV6-6 to TRBJ2-3; TRBD1 matches 7 bases. V lost 7 bases to trimming and J lost 3 bases; unmatched junction nucleotides: 4. The CDR3 length is 13 residues. Germline V gives CDR1 MNHNY, CDR2 SVGAGI (reference sequence). CDR3 protein: CASILQGTDTQYF. The CDR3 DNA follows: TGTGCCAGCATCTTACAGGGGACAGATACGCAGTATTTT.

This clone was counted between two and nine times. This chain joins TRBV5-4 and TRBJ1-3; D uncertain. Germline V gene lookup returns CDR1 SGHNT and CDR2 YYREEE (reference sequence). The V gene lost 0 bases and the J gene lost 4 bases, with 8 bases spanning the gap. The CDR3 consists of 14 residues. The chain's CDR3 is CASSLGSVGNTIYF. For the CDR3, the DNA is TGTGCCAGCAGCTTGGGTTCTGTCGGAAACACCATATATTTT. Together with reference TRBV5-4 and TRBJ1-3, the CDR3 gives the full variable domain: ETGVTQSPTHLIKTRGQQVTLRCSSQSGHNTVSWYQQALGQGPQFIFQYYREEENGRGNFPPRFSGLQFPNYSSELNVNALELDDSALYLCASSLGSVGNTIYFGEGSWLTVV.

The rearrangement links TRBV2 to TRBJ2-5; 8 bases line up with TRBD1. The CDR3 runs 14 residues. The V gene's germline CDR1 is SNHLY and CDR2 FYNNEI. Trimming cost V 6 bases and J 1 base; bases outside gene matches: 4. The DNA for the CDR3 is TGTGCCAGCAGCGGGACAGGCCTCCAAGAGACCCAGTACTTC. This translates into CASSGTGLQETQYF.

J is TRBJ1-5 and V is TRBV30, with 8 bases aligning to TRBD1. The length of the CDR3 is 13 residues. After removal of 2 bases from V and 4 bases from J, the junction contained 1 base not matched to a gene. CDR1 is GTSNPN, CDR2 SVGIG, per germline (reference sequence). The CDR3 region has the DNA TGTGCCTGGAGTAACAGGGGGAATCAGCCCCAGCATTTT. Its translation: CAWSNRGNQPQHF.

The chain has TRBV5-1 and TRBJ1-1; TRBD1 matches at 8 bases. With 0 bases clipped from V and 1 base from J, the junction kept 5 bases outside the gene matches. Germline CDR1 is SGHRS and CDR2 is YFSETQ. The CDR3 spans 16 residues. DNA of the CDR3: TGCGCCAGCAGCTTGGCCCCTACAGGGGGGAACACTGAAGCTTTCTTT. Protein product: CASSLAPTGGNTEAFF. Together with reference TRBV5-1 and TRBJ1-1, the CDR3 gives the full variable domain: KAGVTQTPRYLIKTRGQQVTLSCSPISGHRSVSWYQQTPGQGLQFLFEYFSETQRNKGNFPGRFSGRQFSNSRSEMNVSTLELGDSALYLCASSLAPTGGNTEAFFGQGTRLTVV.

The chain has TRBV2 and TRBJ1-4; no clear D. CDR1 SNHLY and CDR2 FYNNEI come from the germline V gene. The germline V and J ends were trimmed by 6 bases and 6 bases, with 11 bases remaining between them. The CDR3 spans 13 residues. The CDR3 is CASRDSFYEKLFF. The CDR3 DNA reads as TGTGCCAGCAGGGACTCTTTCTATGAAAAACTGTTTTTT.

V and J are TRBV2 and TRBJ1-1; D perhaps matches TRBD1 (6 bases). The ends were cut back, 5 bases at V and 4 bases at J, with 23 bases in the middle. The CDR3 covers 17 residues. Germline V gene lookup returns CDR1 SNHLY and CDR2 FYNNEI. DNA of the CDR3: TGTGCCAGCAGTCTAAATGCAGGGTTTAAAGGGGGCACTGAAGCTTTCTTT. Protein product: CASSLNAGFKGGTEAFF.

This chain connects TRBV19 to TRBJ1-5; TRBD1 might be the D (6 bases). Germline CDR1 is LNHDA and CDR2 is SQIVND (reference sequence). There are 14 residues in the CDR3. V was trimmed by 4 bases and J by 4 bases, leaving 11 bases between them. The CDR3 sequence: CASSTTGPNQPQHF. The CDR3 nucleotides read TGTGCCAGTAGTACCACAGGGCCGAATCAGCCCCAGCATTTT.

This chain uses TRBV4-1 with TRBJ1-2, with no clear D. V was cut by 0 bases and J by 8 bases, with 16 bases left in between. Germline CDR1 is MGHRA and CDR2 is YSYEKL. CDR3 length: 15 amino acids. The CDR3 DNA reads TGCGCCAGCAGCCAAGATAGCCCCGTTTTTCGAGGCTACACCTTC. This encodes CASSQDSPVFRGYTF.

J is TRBJ2-1 and V is TRBV5-1; 11 nucleotides align to TRBD2. With V trimmed by 4 bases and J by 4 bases, 4 bases remained unmatched. CDR3 length equals 15 residues. CDR1 is SGHRS and CDR2 is YFSETQ in the germline V gene. For the CDR3, the DNA is TGCGCCAGCAGCCCTTTAGCGGGGGGGTACAATGAGCAGTTCTTC. This gives the protein CASSPLAGGYNEQFF.

The chain carries TRBV14 and TRBJ2-7, with D hard to call. Germline V CDR1 and CDR2: SGHDN, FVKESK. This CDR3 region has 12 residues. V dropped 0 bases and J dropped 9 bases, with 9 bases sitting between them. As DNA, the CDR3 is TGTGCCAGCAGCCAAGACCCCCCGGGGCAGTACTTC. Amino acid sequence: CASSQDPPGQYF. The entire variable domain, with the rest obtained from reference TRBV14 and TRBJ2-7, is as follows: EAGVTQFPSHSVIEKGQTVTLRCDPISGHDNLYWYRRVMGKEIKFLLHFVKESKQDESGMPNNRFLAERTGGTYSTLKVQPAELEDSGVYFCASSQDPPGQYFGPGTRLTVT.

This rearrangement joins TRBV5-4 to TRBJ1-6, with TRBD1 matching 9 bases. The germline gives CDR1 SGHNT, CDR2 YYREEE (reference sequence). CDR3 length: 15 amino acids. V lost 4 bases and J lost 9; bases outside the gene matches: 8. CDR3 in DNA: TGTGCCAGCAGCCCCGGGACAGGGACGTCTTCACCCCTCCACTTT. The encoded protein is CASSPGTGTSSPLHF.

The chain recombines TRBV7-8 with TRBJ1-5; no reliable D call. V lost 0 bases to trimming and J lost 2 bases, with 8 bases between them. The CDR3 has 15 amino acids. Germline values: CDR1 SGHVS, CDR2 FQNEAQ. As DNA, the CDR3 is TGTGCCAGCAGCTTAGCGCACTACGGCAATCAGCCCCAGCATTTT. Translated: CASSLAHYGNQPQHF.

This clone showed up just a few times. This rearrangement joins TRBV29-1 to TRBJ2-1; TRBD1 matches 8 bases. V dropped 6 bases and J dropped 3; count of bases not matched to a gene: 10. The CDR3 is 15 residues long. Per germline, CDR1 SQVTM and CDR2 ANQGSEA. The CDR3 loop reads CSVPGGQGIYNEQFF. CDR3 DNA: TGCAGCGTCCCTGGCGGACAGGGTATCTACAATGAGCAGTTCTTC.

V gene TRBV6-5 combines with J gene TRBJ2-1; 9 nucleotides agree with TRBD2. The CDR3 sequence is 15 residues long. CDR1 is MNHEY, CDR2 SVGAGI, per germline. The trim removed 6 bases at V and 3 bases at J, leaving 6 bases unmatched. CDR3 coding DNA: TGTGCCAGCAGAAGTGGGACTAGCAACTACAATGAGCAGTTCTTC. Encoded protein: CASRSGTSNYNEQFF.

The rearrangement uses TRBV6-2 or TRBV6-3 and TRBJ1-6; TRBD1 matches 7 bases. The V and J ends lost 5 bases and 9 bases, in that order; junction bases with no gene match: 4. Germline CDR1 reads MNHEY; CDR2 reads SVGEGT. This CDR3 contains 13 residues. DNA of the CDR3: TGTGCCAGCAGTGAGAGGGGGCCTTCACCCCTCCACTTT. Encoded protein: CASSERGPSPLHF.

Comment on this clone: Other DNA sequences in this specimen translate into the identical CDR3. J is TRBJ1-3 and V is TRBV6-6; D not resolved. Germline V gene lookup returns CDR1 MNHNY and CDR2 SVGAGI (reference sequence). V gave up 6 bases and J gave up 2 bases, with 11 bases separating them. The CDR3 extends over 14 amino acids. The CDR3 loop is CASSPRGAGNTIYF. CDR3 bases: TGTGCCAGCAGCCCCCGGGGTGCTGGAAACACCATATATTTT.